This TCR beta chain emerged from a study of cytomegalovirus exposure and HLA in healthy donors. Study results and caveats: Some TCR beta chains (roughly 160 of them) were listed as cytomegalovirus-associated.

A note on this clone: Its antigen is unidentified.

Germline CDR1 is SGHAT and CDR2 is FQNNGV. CDR3 size: 13 residues. Trimming removed 5 bases at V and 7 bases at J, with 14 bases between. Using immunoSEQ multiplex PCR, the repertoire was profiled, and TCRdb retains in-frame clones only, with some absent. The table has roughly 140,000 clones, around 84% seen once. The chain joins TRBV11-2 to TRBJ1-2; tentative D call: TRBD1 (5 bases). This TCR was sampled from a young man in good health and CMV-seropositive. Sequencing input: PBMCs. The CDR3 bases are TGTGCCAGCAGCCCCCCTAAAGGGGCTGGCTACACCTTC. It translates to CASSPPKGAGYTF.